This is a list of T cell receptor beta chains from one sample in a study of blood T cell repertoires in COVID-19. Method: immunoSEQ multiplex PCR; TCRdb's copy keeps in-frame clones and lacks some. The sample lists 100,000 to 150,000 clones, around nine tenths occurring once. The sequenced material came from peripheral blood. These receptor sequences come from a woman older than 75 with acute or convalescent COVID-19. CDR3s include the opening cysteine and the closing phenylalanine or tryptophan. D genes are given only for firm matches. The listing skips clone size in some rows; elsewhere it reads once, few, many or a size class.

abundance,d_gene,v_gene,j_gene,CDR3nt,CDR3aa
NA,TRBD1,TRBV19,TRBJ1-2,TGTGCCAGTAGTTCGCAGGGGGGACAGAGGACTAACTATGGCTACACCTTC,CASSSQGGQRTNYGYTF
NA,NA,TRBV7-9,TRBJ1-4,TGTGCCAGCAGCTTAACCCAGGTAGTAGGTGAAAAACTGTTTTTT,CASSLTQVVGEKLFF
NA,TRBD1,TRBV7-9,TRBJ2-1,TGTGCCAGCAGCTTAGGGACAGGGGCGGTGAATGAGCAGTTCTTC,CASSLGTGAVNEQFF
NA,NA,TRBV6-5,TRBJ1-6,TGTGCCAGCAAGAGACCAGGGGAATATTCACCCCTCCACTTT,CASKRPGEYSPLHF
NA,NA,TRBV11-2,TRBJ1-5,TGTGCCAGCAGTGCGGGGAATAGCAATCAGCCCCAGCATTTT,CASSAGNSNQPQHF
NA,NA,TRBV29-1,TRBJ1-4,TGCAGCGTGTCAACAACTAATGAAAAACTGTTTTTT,CSVSTTNEKLFF
NA,NA,TRBV29-1,TRBJ1-4,TGCAGCGTTGAAGGCGGGGCAGGCAATGAAAAACTGTTTTTT,CSVEGGAGNEKLFF
NA,TRBD2,TRBV4-1,TRBJ2-1,TGCGCCAGCAGCCAAGGACTAGCGGTAATCAATGAGCAGTTCTTC,CASSQGLAVINEQFF
NA,TRBD2,TRBV5-4,TRBJ2-3,TGTGCCAGCAGCTTAGCGGGGGGTTCTCTCGGGTCGCAGTATTTT,CASSLAGGSLGSQYF
NA,TRBD1,TRBV11-2,TRBJ2-7,TGTGCCAGCAGCACCGGGACAGGAGTTGGGGAGCAGTACTTC,CASSTGTGVGEQYF
NA,NA,TRBV24-1,TRBJ2-2,TGTGCCACCCTCCGGGACTCCACCGGGGAGCTGTTTTTT,CATLRDSTGELFF
once,NA,TRBV2,TRBJ1-2,TGTGCCAGCAGTGACGGGGTCAGCTATGGCTACACCTTC,CASSDGVSYGYTF
NA,TRBD2,TRBV6-4,TRBJ2-1,TGTGCCAGCAGTGACCAATTTTGGGGGAGAATACGGACTAGCGGGAGTACCTACAATGAGCAGTTCTTC,CASSDQFWGRIRTSGSTYNEQFF
NA,TRBD1,TRBV5-6,TRBJ2-3,TGTGCCAGCAGCTATGACAGGGGACCCACAGATACGCAGTATTTT,CASSYDRGPTDTQYF
NA,TRBD2,TRBV28,TRBJ2-4,TGTGCCAGCAGTCCCCGAGCGGGAGTGTATGGAGCCAAAAACATTCAGTACTTC,CASSPRAGVYGAKNIQYF
NA,TRBD2,TRBV4-3,TRBJ2-3,TGCGCCAGCAGCCAAGCTCCTAGCGGGAGCACAGATACGCAGTATTTT,CASSQAPSGSTDTQYF
once,NA,TRBV9,TRBJ1-2,TGTGCCAGCAGCGTAGTGGAGGGGAGCTACACCTTC,CASSVVEGSYTF
NA,NA,TRBV5-4,TRBJ1-1,TGTGCCAGCAGCTTGGGGGGAGGAGACACTGAAGCTTTCTTT,CASSLGGGDTEAFF
NA,NA,TRBV7-3,TRBJ2-5,TGTGCCAGCAGCTTAACGACTAGTTTTAGAGAGACCCAGTACTTC,CASSLTTSFRETQYF
NA,TRBD1,TRBV4-2,TRBJ1-6,TGTGCCATCTCCCGGGACAGGGTTGGATCACCCCTCCACTTT,CAISRDRVGSPLHF
NA,TRBD2,TRBV5-5,TRBJ2-7,TGTGCCAGCAGCTCCCCTAGCGGTAATCCCTACGAGCAGTACTTC,CASSSPSGNPYEQYF
NA,TRBD1,TRBV6-5,TRBJ1-4,TGTGCCAGCAGTTCCCTAGGGACAGTCGGTGAAAAACTGTTTTTT,CASSSLGTVGEKLFF
once,TRBD1,TRBV9,TRBJ1-4,TGTGCCAGCAGCGTGGGACAGGGTGGTGAAAAACTGTTTTTT,CASSVGQGGEKLFF
NA,TRBD2,TRBV7-9,TRBJ2-5,TGTGCCAGCAGCTTACGACTAGCGGGAGGCGAGACCCAGTACTTC,CASSLRLAGGETQYF
NA,NA,TRBV1,TRBJ2-1,TGCACCAGCAGCCAAGATCCCCCGGGACTAGCGGGAGAGTCCTACAATGAGCAGTTCTTC,CTSSQDPPGLAGESYNEQFF
NA,NA,TRBV7-9,TRBJ1-1,TGTGCCAGCAGCTCTCAGGGCCCGAACACTGAAGCTTTCTTT,CASSSQGPNTEAFF
NA,TRBD2,TRBV3-1/TRBV3-2,TRBJ2-1,TGTGCCAGCAGCCCTCCTGGTCCCGGGACTAGAGCCTACAATGAGCAGTTCTTC,CASSPPGPGTRAYNEQFF
NA,NA,TRBV14,TRBJ1-2,TGTGCCAGCAGCCAAGATGGGAAAGTGGAGGGTAACTATGGCTACACCTTC,CASSQDGKVEGNYGYTF
NA,NA,TRBV12-2,TRBJ1-4,TGTGCAGGCACCGGGACAGCGGGTGAAAAACTGTTTTTT,CAGTGTAGEKLFF
NA,NA,TRBV5-5,TRBJ1-1,TGTGCCAGCAGCTTTGACAGGAACACTGAAGCTTTCTTT,CASSFDRNTEAFF
NA,NA,TRBV6-5,TRBJ1-1,TGTGCCAGCAGTCTTGGACAGTCTTGGTCCGAAGCTTTCTTT,CASSLGQSWSEAFF
NA,NA,TRBV3-1/TRBV3-2,TRBJ1-2,TGTGCCAGCAGCCAAAGGGTTGGAGGGTATGGCTACACCTTC,CASSQRVGGYGYTF
once,TRBD1,TRBV10-3,TRBJ1-2,TGTGCCATCAGGACGACAGGGGGAGGCTACACCTTC,CAIRTTGGGYTF
NA,NA,TRBV10-3,TRBJ1-1,TGTGCCATCAGTCCCGGGACACCGAACACTGAAGCTTTCTTT,CAISPGTPNTEAFF
NA,TRBD1,TRBV29-1,TRBJ1-2,TGCAGCGTTGGAGGCAGGGGGAATATGCTAGATGGCTACACCTTC,CSVGGRGNMLDGYTF
NA,NA,TRBV5-1,TRBJ2-3,TGCGCCAGCAGCTTGTTCTCCCCGGGGACAGATACGCAGTATTTT,CASSLFSPGTDTQYF
few,TRBD1,TRBV4-2,TRBJ1-3,TGTGCCAGCAGCCAAGGGGACAGAGGAAACACCATATATTTT,CASSQGDRGNTIYF
NA,TRBD1,TRBV7-2,TRBJ2-5,TGTGCCAGCAGGGTCGGGGGGACAGGGTATAAGACCCAGTACTTC,CASRVGGTGYKTQYF
NA,NA,TRBV5-1,TRBJ2-1,TGCGCCAGCAGCTTACCAGGCCCCGAGCAGTTCTTC,CASSLPGPEQFF
NA,NA,TRBV28,TRBJ1-5,TGTGCCAGCAGTTATGCCCTCTCAGGTCAGCCCCAGCATTTT,CASSYALSGQPQHF
NA,TRBD1,TRBV28,TRBJ1-5,TGTGCCAGCAGTAACGGACAGGGTGACCAGCCCCAGCATTTT,CASSNGQGDQPQHF
NA,NA,TRBV4-2,TRBJ1-1,TGTGCCAGCAGCCAAGCGGTGCAGTTCGGGACTTTCTTT,CASSQAVQFGTFF
NA,TRBD2,TRBV28,TRBJ2-3,TGTGCCAGCAAGACTAGCGCTCCCTCGGGTACGCAGTATTTT,CASKTSAPSGTQYF
NA,NA,TRBV5-5,TRBJ1-5,TGTGCCAGCAGCTTGCGCCCGCGGGCTGGTTATAGCAATCAGCCCCAGCATTTT,CASSLRPRAGYSNQPQHF
NA,NA,TRBV15,TRBJ1-5,TGTGCCACCAGCAGAGAGCGACAGTCCCGGCAGCCCCAGCATTTT,CATSRERQSRQPQHF
once,TRBD1,TRBV15,TRBJ2-7,TGTGCCACCAGCCCCCATTTGGGGACAGGGCTCTCCTACGAGCAGTACTTC,CATSPHLGTGLSYEQYF
NA,NA,TRBV28,TRBJ1-1,TGTGCCAGCAGTTTAGTTACAAACACTGAAGCTTTCTTT,CASSLVTNTEAFF
NA,NA,TRBV10-3,TRBJ1-1,TGTGCCATCAGTGTTCAAGGCGGGACTGAAGCTTTCTTT,CAISVQGGTEAFF
NA,NA,TRBV2,TRBJ1-2,TGTGCCAGCCGGGCGGAGGCGAAAGGCTACACCTTC,CASRAEAKGYTF
NA,NA,TRBV7-2,TRBJ1-5,TGTGCCAGCAGCTTCGGTAGGAGTCAGCCCCAGCATTTT,CASSFGRSQPQHF
NA,TRBD1,TRBV5-1,TRBJ1-2,TGCGCCAGCAGCTTGGCGGGGACAGCCAAAGGGGGCTATGGCTACACCTTC,CASSLAGTAKGGYGYTF
NA,NA,TRBV10-3,TRBJ2-1,TGTGCCATCGCGGCGGGTAATGAGCAGTTCTTC,CAIAAGNEQFF
NA,NA,TRBV9,TRBJ1-3,TGTGCCAGCAGCCTTACAGGAGCTGGAAACACCATATATTTT,CASSLTGAGNTIYF
NA,TRBD1,TRBV4-2,TRBJ1-4,TGTGCCAGCAGCCAAGACGACAGGGATAATGAAAAACTGTTTTTT,CASSQDDRDNEKLFF
NA,NA,TRBV5-1,TRBJ2-1,TGCGCCAGCAGCTTGGCGGAGGACTACAATGAGCAGTTCTTC,CASSLAEDYNEQFF
NA,NA,TRBV3-1/TRBV3-2,TRBJ1-1,TGTGCCAGCAGCCCCCAGACAGGCATGAACACTGAAGCTTTCTTT,CASSPQTGMNTEAFF
NA,TRBD2,TRBV3-1/TRBV3-2,TRBJ2-2,TGTGCCAGCGGCGCTAGCGGGACCACCGGGGAGCTGTTTTTT,CASGASGTTGELFF
NA,TRBD2,TRBV19,TRBJ2-2,TGTGCCAGTAGGGTACTAGCGGGAGGCCGCACCGGGGAGCTGTTTTTT,CASRVLAGGRTGELFF
NA,TRBD1,TRBV4-1,TRBJ1-2,TGCGCCAGCAGCCAAGATAAGGACAGGCTCTATGGCTACACCTTC,CASSQDKDRLYGYTF